This T cell receptor beta chain was documented in a study of blood T cells in healthy people across ages. In the case of this clonotype: Antigen specificity is unknown.

The authors ran a second PCR of about 6 to 11 cycles using a sample-barcoded 5' primer and a J-beta primer mix. TCRdb re-called the 5' RACE reads with MiXCR, one entry per CDR3 protein. The sample shows around 790,000 distinct CDR3 sequences, under 45% of them seen only once. The CDR3 contains 12 residues. Per the germline V gene, CDR1 is LGHDT and CDR2 is YNNKEL (reference sequence). Study-level results: Per million T cells, TCR beta diversity dropped roughly linearly as age increased. Unsorted PBMCs ruled out conclusive naive versus antigen-experienced comparison. The long-lived group displayed more naive CD4+ cells, plus higher diversity, than the aged donors did.

Sequencing was carried out using blood. The sequence was obtained from a man in his 60s in good health. V and J are TRBV3-1 and TRBJ2-5; D ambiguous. The tail of the sequence fits TRBJ2-7 better, so the J call may be wrong. CDR3 amino acids: CASSPVGGEQYF. DNA of the CDR3: TGTGCCAGCAGCCCCGTCGGCGGCGAGCAGTACTTC.